These 25 T cell receptor beta chains were all obtained from the same sample, sequenced in a study of cytomegalovirus exposure and HLA in healthy donors. With 60 Vbeta and 13 Jbeta primers, the PCR was carried out. Libraries were prepared by immunoSEQ multiplex PCR; TCRdb keeps only in-frame clonotypes and omits some of them. The sample lists over 100,000 clones, 81% occurring once. Material: PBMCs. All receptors derive from a woman in her thirties in good health and CMV-seronegative.

The chain carries TRBV5-1 and TRBJ2-1; 10 bases agree with TRBD2. Germline CDR1 is SGHRS and CDR2 is YFSETQ. The CDR3 contains 15 residues. Losses at the gene ends were 3 bases for V and 8 bases for J; bases not matched to a gene: 8. The DNA for the CDR3 is TGCGCCAGCAGCTCTAGCGGGAGCCTTAAGGATGAGCAGTTCTTC. Amino acids: CASSSSGSLKDEQFF.

The rearrangement links TRBV9 to TRBJ2-7, with D perhaps matching TRBD2 (7 bases). V dropped 3 bases and J dropped 0 bases, with 10 bases sitting between them. There are 14 residues in the CDR3. Germline lookup yields CDR1 SGDLS and CDR2 YYNGEE. The CDR3 here is CASSGGGSSYEQYF. The CDR3 region has the DNA TGTGCCAGCAGCGGGGGGGGCAGCTCCTACGAGCAGTACTTC.

The chain couples TRBV5-1 to TRBJ2-3; TRBD2 aligns across 7 bases. With 4 bases clipped from V and 8 bases from J, the junction kept 10 bases outside the gene matches. This CDR3 comprises 14 residues. Germline-derived CDR1 and CDR2 are SGHRS and YFSETQ. The CDR3 bases are TGCGCCAGCAGCCCCGGACTAGGCCAGGGTACGCAGTATTTT. Amino acid sequence: CASSPGLGQGTQYF.

This sequence joins TRBV6-1 and TRBJ1-5; a possible D gene is TRBD1 (5 bases). The CDR3 runs to 15 residues. V was trimmed by 8 bases and J by 7 bases, leaving 21 bases between them. Germline-derived CDR1 and CDR2 are MNHNS and SASEGT. As DNA, the CDR3 is TGTGCCAGCCGGCGGGGAGGGACCCTTTTGCAGCCCCAGCATTTT. This sequence encodes CASRRGGTLLQPQHF.

The CDR3: CASSTRQTYYEQYF. The CDR3 DNA reads as TGTGCCAGCAGCACCAGACAGACCTACTACGAGCAGTACTTC. V is TRBV5-6 and J is TRBJ2-5, with D possibly being TRBD1 (5 bases). The assigned J gene may be wrong: the sequence end matches TRBJ2-7 better. The CDR3 runs to 14 residues. CDR1 and CDR2 from the germline V gene are SGHDT and YYEEEE.

The chain couples TRBV6-1 to TRBJ2-7, with D perhaps matching TRBD1 (5 bases). The CDR3 runs to 15 residues. Per the germline V gene, CDR1 is MNHNS and CDR2 is SASEGT. V shed 2 bases and J shed 2 bases, with 13 bases lying between them. CDR3 protein: CASSEFGALAYEQYF. CDR3 in DNA: TGTGCCAGCAGTGAATTTGGGGCCCTCGCCTACGAGCAGTACTTC.

This sequence joins TRBV30 and TRBJ2-1, with TRBD2 matching over 10 bases. The length of the CDR3 is 15 residues. Germline V gives CDR1 GTSNPN, CDR2 SVGIG (reference sequence). V was pared by 7 bases and J by 1 base, with 7 bases of the junction left unmatched. CDR3 protein: CAFQREGVSYNEQFF. The CDR3 DNA reads TGTGCCTTTCAGCGGGAGGGTGTTTCCTACAATGAGCAGTTCTTC. Based on the CDR3 plus reference TRBV30 and TRBJ2-1, the full variable domain is SQTIHQWPATLVQPVGSPLSLECTVEGTSNPNLYWYRQAAGRGLQLLFYSVGIGQISSEVPQNLSASRPQDRQFILSSKKLLLSDSGFYLCAFQREGVSYNEQFFGPGTRLTVL.

The chain links TRBV7-2 to TRBJ2-1; TRBD1 is a possible D gene (6 bases). Trimming cost V 3 bases and J 4 bases, with 16 bases left between them. The CDR3 sequence is 16 residues long. Germline assignment: CDR1 SGHTA and CDR2 FQGNSA. The DNA for the CDR3 is TGTGCCAGCAGCTTTGGACAGTTATTGTGGTACAATGAGCAGTTCTTC. Protein product: CASSFGQLLWYNEQFF.

V gene TRBV27 combines with J gene TRBJ2-5; 9 nucleotides agree with TRBD2. V lost 8 bases and J lost 0; bases outside the gene matches: 13. In germline, CDR1 is MNHEY, CDR2 SMNVEV (reference sequence). The CDR3 is 17 amino acids. The CDR3: CASGRGLAGRYQETQYF. The CDR3 DNA is TGTGCCAGCGGGAGGGGGCTAGCGGGGCGGTACCAAGAGACCCAGTACTTC.

The count of this clone is one. V gene TRBV5-5 combines with J gene TRBJ2-7; 13 positions match TRBD2. Germline V gene data show CDR1 as SGHKS and CDR2 as YYEKEE (reference sequence). The CDR3 runs 19 residues. The J segment lost 2 bases and the V segment lost 4 bases, leaving 15 bases of the junction unmatched. The CDR3 nucleotides are TGTGCCAGCAGCCCCCCAAAGCCCCCAGGGACTAGCGGGACCTACGAGCAGTACTTC. Protein: CASSPPKPPGTSGTYEQYF.

In its sample, this clone was seen once. J is TRBJ1-2 and V is TRBV11-2; 9 positions match TRBD1. The length of the CDR3 is 16 residues. The junction had 11 bases not matched to a gene; V was cut back by 5 bases and J by 4 bases. Germline-derived CDR1 and CDR2 are SGHAT and FQNNGV. CDR3 DNA: TGTGCCAGCAGCCTGGACAGGGGCCTAAACTCCTATGGCTACACCTTC. Protein product: CASSLDRGLNSYGYTF.

The genes are TRBV7-9 and TRBJ2-1; 11 bases match TRBD2. The CDR3 covers 16 residues. V was pared by 5 bases and J by 2 bases, with 5 bases of the junction left unmatched. The V gene's germline CDR1 is SEHNR and CDR2 FQNEAQ (reference sequence). CDR3 nucleotide sequence: TGTGCCAGCAGCCCAAAACTAGCGGGGGCCTACAATGAGCAGTTCTTC. Its protein is CASSPKLAGAYNEQFF. Variable domain in full (rest from reference TRBV7-9 and TRBJ2-1): DTGVSQNPRHKITKRGQNVTFRCDPISEHNRLYWYRQTLGQGPEFLTYFQNEAQLEKSRLLSDRFSAERPKGSFSTLEIQRTEQGDSAMYLCASSPKLAGAYNEQFFGPGTRLTVL.

The chain couples TRBV5-8 to TRBJ1-5; TRBD1 matches at 10 bases. V was pared by 4 bases and J by 6 bases, with 10 bases of the junction left unmatched. The CDR3 consists of 16 residues. Germline V gene sequence: CDR1 SGHTS, CDR2 YDEGEE. CDR3 region: CASSHLGQGLRQPQHF. CDR3 DNA: TGTGCCAGCAGCCACCTGGGACAGGGGCTCCGTCAGCCCCAGCATTTT.

This CDR3 reads CARSGQALNYGYTF. The CDR3 bases are TGTGCCAGAAGCGGACAGGCTCTTAACTATGGCTACACCTTC. The genes are TRBV2 and TRBJ1-2; TRBD1 matches at 7 bases. The CDR3 totals 14 residues. CDR1 is SNHLY and CDR2 is FYNNEI in the germline V gene. V was pared by 9 bases and J by 1 base, with 8 bases of the junction left unmatched.

V and J are TRBV29-1 and TRBJ1-2; 8 bases agree with TRBD1. CDR1 is SQVTM and CDR2 is ANQGSEA in the germline V gene. Trimming removed 6 bases from V and 4 bases from J; junction bases left unmatched: 13. The CDR3 spans 15 residues. The CDR3, as DNA: TGCAGCGTGCTGGGGCTGACAGGGGCTTTCTATGGCTACACCTTC. Protein product: CSVLGLTGAFYGYTF.

The genes are TRBV19 and TRBJ2-7, with TRBD1 identical over 10 bases. The germline V gene has CDR1 LNHDA and CDR2 SQIVND (reference sequence). V lost 7 bases, J lost 0 bases, and 3 bases stayed unmatched. The CDR3 covers 14 residues. Here the CDR3 DNA reads TGTGCCAGTAAAGGGACAGGGGTCTCCTACGAGCAGTACTTC. This translates into CASKGTGVSYEQYF.

The chain links TRBV5-4 to TRBJ2-1, with a weak D call TRBD1 (5 bases). This CDR3 spans 13 amino acids. V was cut by 4 bases and J by 10 bases, with 15 bases left in between. CDR1 is SGHNT and CDR2 is YYREEE in the germline V gene (reference sequence). CDR3 in DNA: TGTGCCAGCAGCGGGTACCCGGCAGGGGAGCAGTTCTTC. Protein product: CASSGYPAGEQFF.

This rearrangement joins TRBV14 to TRBJ1-2; weak D call: TRBD1 (5 bases). V lost 2 bases to trimming and J lost 6 bases, with 7 bases between them. CDR3 size: 12 residues. CDR1 is SGHDN and CDR2 is FVKESK in the germline V gene. The CDR3 loop is CASSQTTDGYTF. In nucleotides, the CDR3 is TGTGCCAGCAGCCAAACGACAGATGGCTACACCTTC.

The chain has TRBV5-1 and TRBJ2-7; 12 nucleotides align to TRBD2. The junction had 6 bases not matched to a gene; V was cut back by 3 bases and J by 2 bases. The CDR3 extends over 16 amino acids. Germline V CDR1 and CDR2: SGHRS, YFSETQ. The CDR3 protein is CASSSSSGRVTYEQYF. DNA for the CDR3: TGCGCCAGCAGCTCTTCTAGCGGGAGGGTCACCTACGAGCAGTACTTC.

Points on this clone: At one boundary the junction diverges from the germline segment, which might be a read error. Other DNA sequences of this sample code for an identical CDR3. The CDR3 protein is CASSSGQMNTEAFF. The CDR3 DNA reads TGTGCCAGTAGTTCCGGACAGATGAACACCGAAGCTTTCTTT. The chain links TRBV19 to TRBJ1-1; a weak D match, TRBD1 (6 bases). This CDR3 is 14 amino acids long. Germline CDR1 LNHDA, CDR2 SQIVND (reference sequence).

The J gene is TRBJ2-7, the V gene TRBV27; TRBD2 aligns across 8 bases. Losses at the gene ends were 2 bases for V and 3 bases for J; bases not matched to a gene: 6. The germline V gene has CDR1 MNHEY and CDR2 SMNVEV (reference sequence). This CDR3 is 15 amino acids long. CDR3 amino acids: CASSLGLAGDYEQYF. As DNA, the CDR3 is TGTGCCAGCAGTTTAGGGCTAGCGGGCGACTACGAGCAGTACTTC.

This clone has a single count. The chain combines TRBV7-9 with TRBJ2-1; D uncertain. The V end lost 5 bases, the J end lost 8 bases, and 4 bases lay between the germline ends. The germline V gene encodes CDR1 SEHNR and CDR2 FQNEAQ (reference sequence). This CDR3 has 10 amino acids. For the CDR3, the DNA is TGTGCCAGCAGCGACTATGAGCAGTTCTTC. As protein: CASSDYEQFF.

V gene TRBV5-1 combines with J gene TRBJ2-7, with 9 bases matching TRBD2. The CDR3 runs 14 residues. J lost 4 bases, V lost 3 bases, and 5 bases had no gene match. Germline V lookup: CDR1 SGHRS, CDR2 YFSETQ. CDR3: CASSSGTSTYEQYF. As DNA, the CDR3 is TGCGCCAGCAGCTCCGGGACTAGCACGTACGAGCAGTACTTC.

V is TRBV5-4 and J is TRBJ2-7, with 8 bases fitting TRBD2. J was trimmed by 0 bases and V by 2 bases; bases with no gene match: 1. The CDR3 is 14 residues long. Germline CDR1 and CDR2: SGHNT and YYREEE (reference sequence). This CDR3 reads CASSFGGASYEQYF. CDR3 sequence (DNA): TGTGCCAGCAGCTTCGGGGGGGCCTCCTACGAGCAGTACTTC.

This clone was seen a handful of times. DNA for the CDR3: TGTGCCAGCAGTGAAAATCGTGGGCCAGATACGCAGTATTTT. This sequence encodes CASSENRGPDTQYF. J is TRBJ2-3 and V is TRBV6-1; D remains ambiguous. Germline V gives CDR1 MNHNS, CDR2 SASEGT. The CDR3 runs to 14 residues. With 2 bases removed from V and 4 bases from J, the gap between germline ends came to 10 bases.